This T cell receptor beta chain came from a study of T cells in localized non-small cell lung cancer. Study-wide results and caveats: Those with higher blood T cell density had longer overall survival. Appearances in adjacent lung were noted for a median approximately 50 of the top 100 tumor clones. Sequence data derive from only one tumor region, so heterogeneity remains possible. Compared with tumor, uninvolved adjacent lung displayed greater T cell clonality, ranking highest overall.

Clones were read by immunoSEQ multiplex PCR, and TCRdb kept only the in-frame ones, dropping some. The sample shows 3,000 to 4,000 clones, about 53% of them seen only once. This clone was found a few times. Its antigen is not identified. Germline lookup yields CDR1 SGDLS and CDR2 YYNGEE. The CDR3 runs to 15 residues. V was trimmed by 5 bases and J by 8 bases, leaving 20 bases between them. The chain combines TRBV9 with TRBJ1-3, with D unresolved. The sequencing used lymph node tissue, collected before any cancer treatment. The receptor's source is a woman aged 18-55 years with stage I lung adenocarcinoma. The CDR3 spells CASSVQVPGQDTIYF. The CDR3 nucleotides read TGTGCCAGCAGTGTCCAGGTACCAGGCCAAGACACCATATATTTT.